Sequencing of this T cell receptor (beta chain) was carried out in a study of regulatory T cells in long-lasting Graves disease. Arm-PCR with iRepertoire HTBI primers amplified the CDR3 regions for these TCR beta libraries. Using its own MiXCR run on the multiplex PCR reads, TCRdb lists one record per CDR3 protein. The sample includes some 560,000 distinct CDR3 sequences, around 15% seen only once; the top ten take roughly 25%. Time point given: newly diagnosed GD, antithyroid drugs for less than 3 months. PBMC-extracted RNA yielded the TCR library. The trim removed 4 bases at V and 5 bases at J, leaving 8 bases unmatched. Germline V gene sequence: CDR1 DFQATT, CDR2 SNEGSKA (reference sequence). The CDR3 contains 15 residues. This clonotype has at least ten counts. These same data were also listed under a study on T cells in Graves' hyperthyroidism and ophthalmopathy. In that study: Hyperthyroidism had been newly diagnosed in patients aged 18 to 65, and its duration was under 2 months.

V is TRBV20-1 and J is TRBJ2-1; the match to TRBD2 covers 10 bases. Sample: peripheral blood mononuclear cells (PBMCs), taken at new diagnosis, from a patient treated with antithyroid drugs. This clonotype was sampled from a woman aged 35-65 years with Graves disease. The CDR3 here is CSAKSSGSINNEQFF. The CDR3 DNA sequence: TGCAGTGCTAAGTCTAGCGGGAGTATCAACAATGAGCAGTTCTTC.